A single sample is the source of the 14 T cell receptor beta chains below, sequenced in a study of shared T cell receptors in the human thymus. Profiled with immunoSEQ multiplex PCR; TCRdb holds only in-frame clones, not every one. The sample holds over 650,000 clones, 87% seen once. These data were also filed under a second study, of human thymus T cells.

Sequenced material: thymocytes. Receptors were obtained from a boy in the first two years of life with a congenital heart defect.

CDR3 region: CASSLASGGKEVGGYTF. CDR3 DNA: TGCGCCAGCAGCTTGGCCTCAGGGGGCAAGGAAGTGGGCGGCTACACCTTC. V usage is TRBV5-1 and J usage is TRBJ1-2; TRBD1 agrees at 8 bases. The germline gives CDR1 SGHRS, CDR2 YFSETQ. V lost 0 bases and J lost 8; bases outside the gene matches: 15. The CDR3 covers 17 residues.

The rearrangement links TRBV14 to TRBJ2-5; 8 bases are shared with TRBD1. The germline V gene encodes CDR1 SGHDN and CDR2 FVKESK. Trimming took 2 bases from V and 6 from J; bases not matched to a gene: 5. This CDR3 has 14 amino acids. CDR3 amino acids: CASSQQGAVKTQYF. CDR3 nucleotides: TGTGCCAGCAGCCAACAGGGGGCTGTCAAGACCCAGTACTTC.

This clone appeared a single time. The chain joins TRBV7-2 to TRBJ2-1; 7 nucleotides agree with TRBD2. Germline V gives CDR1 SGHTA, CDR2 FQGNSA. CDR3 length: 12 amino acids. Unmatched junction bases numbered 2, after V lost 2 bases and J lost 10 bases. CDR3 amino acids: CASSLRRGEQFF. The CDR3 DNA is TGTGCCAGCAGCTTACGGCGGGGGGAGCAGTTCTTC. The full variable domain, completed using reference TRBV7-2 and TRBJ2-1, is GAGVSQSPSNKVTEKGKDVELRCDPISGHTALYWYRQSLGQGLEFLIYFQGNSAPDKSGLPSDRFSAERTGGSVSTLTIQRTQQEDSAVYLCASSLRRGEQFFGPGTRLTVL.

The chain employs TRBV11-1 and TRBJ1-3; TRBD1 matches 8 bases. The germline gives CDR1 SGHAT, CDR2 FQDESV (reference sequence). The CDR3 spans 18 residues. The V and J ends lost 5 bases and 0 bases, in that order; junction bases with no gene match: 12. In DNA form, the CDR3 reads TGTGCCAGCAGCCTGGGACAGGAGAAAATACGCTCTGGAAACACCATATATTTT. Translation: CASSLGQEKIRSGNTIYF.

The chain is built from TRBV5-6 and TRBJ1-5; D is ambiguous. CDR1 and CDR2 from the germline V gene are SGHDT and YYEEEE. V was pared by 1 base and J by 0 bases, with 8 bases between. The CDR3 sequence is 15 residues long. CDR3 loop: CASSLFTVSNQPQHF. Here the CDR3 DNA reads TGTGCCAGCAGCTTGTTTACGGTTAGCAATCAGCCCCAGCATTTT.

J is TRBJ1-2 and V is TRBV6-5; D is uncertain. Trimming stripped 0 bases from V and 4 bases from J, with 6 bases between. This CDR3 has 13 amino acids. Germline values: CDR1 MNHEY, CDR2 SVGAGI. For the CDR3, the DNA is TGTGCCAGCAGTTACTCGAATAGCTATGGCTACACCTTC. Its translation: CASSYSNSYGYTF.

The chain carries TRBV4-3 and TRBJ1-3, with a tentative D call TRBD1 (6 bases). Germline CDR1 LGHNA, CDR2 YSLEER. Trimming removed 0 bases at V and 2 bases at J, with 20 bases between. This CDR3 spans 19 amino acids. The CDR3 coding sequence is TGCGCCAGCAGCCAAGATTCAGGCGGGCTGGGGGCGACTGGAAACACCATATATTTT. This encodes CASSQDSGGLGATGNTIYF.

The CDR3 spells CASSLDGGGNQPQHF. In DNA, the CDR3 is TGTGCCAGCAGCTTAGACGGGGGGGGCAATCAGCCCCAGCATTTT. This chain uses TRBV7-9 with TRBJ1-5, with D possibly TRBD1 on 5 matching bases. V gave up 1 base and J gave up 2 bases, with 9 bases separating them. Germline CDR1 reads SEHNR; CDR2 reads FQNEAQ (reference sequence). The CDR3 has 15 residues. The full variable domain, rest sourced from reference TRBV7-9 and TRBJ1-5, is DTGVSQNPRHKITKRGQNVTFRCDPISEHNRLYWYRQTLGQGPEFLTYFQNEAQLEKSRLLSDRFSAERPKGSFSTLEIQRTEQGDSAMYLCASSLDGGGNQPQHFGDGTRLSIL.

The CDR3 loop reads CACPRSFSYNEQFF. CDR3 DNA sequence: TGTGCCTGCCCACGGTCCTTTTCCTACAATGAGCAGTTCTTC. This chain connects TRBV30 to TRBJ2-1; D is unclear. CDR3 length equals 14 residues. The V and J ends lost 6 bases and 1 base respectively, with 13 bases between them. The germline CDR1 and CDR2 sequences are GTSNPN and SVGIG (reference sequence).

The chain is built from TRBV5-6 and TRBJ2-5; no clear D gene. CDR1 is SGHDT and CDR2 is YYEEEE in the germline V gene. V gave up 1 base and J gave up 5 bases, with 12 bases separating them. The length of the CDR3 is 14 residues. The CDR3 is CASSLTGSRETQYF. In DNA form, the CDR3 reads TGTGCCAGCAGCTTGACGGGTTCCCGGGAGACCCAGTACTTC.

This chain joins TRBV4-3 and TRBJ1-2, with 8 bases fitting TRBD1. This CDR3 spans 16 amino acids. Germline V gene lookup returns CDR1 LGHNA and CDR2 YSLEER. Trimming at V came to 0 bases and at J to 5 bases, leaving 8 bases not matched to a gene. CDR3 coding DNA: TGCGCCAGCAGCCAAGAAGGGACAGGCCCTGGGTATGGCTACACCTTC. It encodes CASSQEGTGPGYGYTF.

V is TRBV7-2 and J is TRBJ1-4; possible D gene TRBD1, 6 bases. V was clipped by 1 base and J by 4 bases, with 16 bases between them. The CDR3 is made up of 17 amino acids. The germline V gene has CDR1 SGHTA and CDR2 FQGNSA. The CDR3 reads CASSLVGPGVSNEKLFF. The DNA for the CDR3 is TGTGCCAGCAGCTTAGTAGGCCCAGGGGTTAGTAATGAAAAACTGTTTTTT.

The chain employs TRBV29-1 and TRBJ2-2; TRBD2 aligns across 8 bases. V dropped 5 bases and J dropped 2; count of bases not matched to a gene: 10. Germline CDR1 reads SQVTM; CDR2 reads ANQGSEA. The CDR3 contains 16 residues. The CDR3 DNA reads TGCAGCGTTCGGGTCTGGCGGGAGGCTAACACCGGGGAGCTGTTTTTT. Amino acids: CSVRVWREANTGELFF.

The chain has TRBV11-2 and TRBJ1-6; D perhaps matches TRBD1 (5 bases). Germline V gene lookup returns CDR1 SGHAT and CDR2 FQNNGV. With 5 bases removed from V and 9 bases from J, the gap between germline ends came to 23 bases. This CDR3 contains 17 residues. The DNA of the CDR3 is TGTGCCAGCAGCCAAACCGAGGGGCGCGGGGGTAGTTCACCCCTCCACTTT. It specifies CASSQTEGRGGSSPLHF.